What follows is one T cell receptor (beta chain) and its context. V was clipped by 4 bases and J by 6 bases; unmatched bases: 4. Germline lookup yields CDR1 GTSNPN and CDR2 SVGIG (reference sequence). The CDR3 spans 13 residues. Healthy donors of bone marrow made up the group. This sample stems from a study of cytomegalovirus exposure and HLA in healthy donors. The PCR employed 60 Vbeta primers together with 13 Jbeta primers. The table came from immunoSEQ multiplex PCR; TCRdb's copy has only in-frame clones and leaves some out. The sample consists of about 150,000 clones, around 81% of them appearing once.

The clonotype comes from a woman between 40 and 55 years old in good health and CMV-seropositive. The sample consisted of PBMCs. The J gene is TRBJ2-7, the V gene TRBV30, with 12 bases lining up with TRBD2. The CDR3 nucleotides are TGTGCCTGGAAACTAGCGGGAGGTGGCGAGCAGTACTTC. Translating gives CAWKLAGGGEQYF.